The 15 T cell receptor beta chains below were found in one sample sequenced in a study of cytomegalovirus exposure and HLA in healthy donors. PCR involved 60 Vbeta and 13 Jbeta primers. This table comes from immunoSEQ multiplex PCR, and its TCRdb copy is limited to in-frame clones, with some not included. The sample shows some 150,000 clones, around 83% of them seen only once. What was sequenced was PBMCs. The receptors were sampled from a woman aged 50 to 65 in good health and CMV-seropositive.

The chain employs TRBV19 and TRBJ1-3, with D possibly TRBD1 on 6 matching bases. This CDR3 has 14 residues. Trimming took off 7 bases at V and 0 bases at J, with 10 bases between the two ends. The germline CDR1 and CDR2 sequences are LNHDA and SQIVND (reference sequence). The CDR3: CASKDSSSGNTIYF. In nucleotides, the CDR3 is TGTGCCAGTAAGGACAGTTCCTCTGGAAACACCATATATTTT.

The genes are TRBV18 and TRBJ1-6; perhaps TRBD1 as D (5 bases). V gave up 2 bases and J gave up 7 bases, with 12 bases separating them. In germline, CDR1 is KGHSH, CDR2 LQKENI. The CDR3 spans 15 residues. CDR3 nucleotide sequence: TGTGCCAGCTCACCAGGCGGAGCAGGGAATTCACCCCTCCACTTT. The encoded protein is CASSPGGAGNSPLHF.

The rearrangement joins TRBV9 to TRBJ2-2; D is unclear. The CDR3 is 13 amino acids. Germline lookup yields CDR1 SGDLS and CDR2 YYNGEE. Trimming removed 2 bases at V and 5 bases at J, with 7 bases between. For the CDR3, the DNA is TGTGCCAGCAGCGTTAGCATTACCGGGGAGCTGTTTTTT. Its translation: CASSVSITGELFF.

The chain links TRBV29-1 to TRBJ1-1; D call uncertain. This CDR3 has 15 residues. Trimming stripped 0 bases from V and 10 bases from J, with 21 bases between. Germline lookup yields CDR1 SQVTM and CDR2 ANQGSEA. CDR3: CSVEDPVRSTQPAFF. The DNA of the CDR3 is TGCAGCGTTGAAGATCCTGTGAGGTCTACGCAGCCAGCTTTCTTT.

Only one count was recorded for this clone. The rearrangement uses TRBV10-3 and TRBJ1-2, with D perhaps TRBD1 (6 bases). This CDR3 region has 19 residues. Germline V gene data show CDR1 as ENHRY and CDR2 as SYGVKD. V shed 0 bases and J shed 4 bases, with 24 bases lying between them. DNA for the CDR3: TGTGCCATCAGTGAGTCTCGCGGGGGGGCCTCCCTCCACGGCTATGGCTACACCTTC. Its protein product is CAISESRGGASLHGYGYTF.

Points on this clone: Other DNA sequences in this specimen translate into the identical CDR3. The chain has TRBV7-9 and TRBJ1-1; weak D call: TRBD1 (6 bases). Trimming shortened V by 1 base and J by 4 bases, and 7 bases separated the two germline ends. Germline loops: CDR1 SEHNR, CDR2 FQNEAQ (reference sequence). The CDR3 totals 13 residues. The CDR3 nucleotides read TGTGCCAGCAGCTTAGGAGGGGGCACTGAAGCTTTCTTT. It yields the protein CASSLGGGTEAFF.

The V and J genes are TRBV6-5 and TRBJ1-2; D is possibly TRBD1 (5 bases). Germline CDR1 and CDR2: MNHEY and SVGAGI. With 6 bases removed from V and 8 bases from J, the gap between germline ends came to 13 bases. The CDR3 runs 12 residues. The CDR3: CASSLTGTGYTF. CDR3 nucleotide sequence: TGTGCCAGCAGCCTAACAGGAACCGGCTACACCTTC.

J is TRBJ1-1 and V is TRBV18, with 7 bases matching TRBD1. This CDR3 contains 14 residues. Looked up from germline, CDR1 is KGHSH and CDR2 is LQKENI. V lost 4 bases and J lost 6; bases outside the gene matches: 8. The CDR3 DNA reads TGTGCCAGCTCACAACAGGGGCTGGGCGCTGAAGCTTTCTTT. Amino acid sequence: CASSQQGLGAEAFF.

V is TRBV30 and J is TRBJ2-1, with a possible D match to TRBD2 (7 bases). The germline V and J ends were trimmed by 1 base and 6 bases, with 22 bases remaining between them. Germline-derived CDR1 and CDR2 are GTSNPN and SVGIG (reference sequence). This CDR3 region has 17 residues. DNA for the CDR3: TGTGCCTGGAGTGCGTACGTGGGGGGGCCATTTCTCAATGAGCAGTTCTTC. It specifies CAWSAYVGGPFLNEQFF.

V gene TRBV6-1 combines with J gene TRBJ2-7, with a tentative D call TRBD1 (6 bases). Germline V lookup: CDR1 MNHNS, CDR2 SASEGT. The ends were cut back, 6 bases at V and 3 bases at J, with 9 bases in the middle. The CDR3 sequence is 12 residues long. CDR3 protein: CASRDSLYEQYF. CDR3 coding DNA: TGTGCCAGCAGGGACAGCCTCTACGAGCAGTACTTC.

The rearrangement links TRBV7-2 to TRBJ1-3, with D possibly matching TRBD1 (5 bases). Germline V gene lookup returns CDR1 SGHTA and CDR2 FQGNSA. This CDR3 has 14 amino acids. V was pared by 6 bases and J by 4 bases, with 13 bases between. CDR3 region: CASSPGISGNTIYF. The CDR3 DNA reads TGTGCCAGCAGTCCAGGGATTTCGGGAAACACCATATATTTT. Looking up the rest from reference TRBV7-2 and TRBJ1-3 gives the full variable domain: GAGVSQSPSNKVTEKGKDVELRCDPISGHTALYWYRQSLGQGLEFLIYFQGNSAPDKSGLPSDRFSAERTGGSVSTLTIQRTQQEDSAVYLCASSPGISGNTIYFGEGSWLTVV.

The genes are TRBV9 and TRBJ2-5; the match to TRBD2 covers 10 bases. The DNA end lines up better with TRBJ2-7; the J call may be wrong. The CDR3 totals 15 residues. Germline assignment: CDR1 SGDLS and CDR2 YYNGEE. The CDR3 DNA follows: TGTGCCAGCAGCGTTGGGACTAGCGTACCCTACGAGCAGTACTTC. This encodes CASSVGTSVPYEQYF.

This sequence joins TRBV19 and TRBJ2-2; possible D gene TRBD1, 6 bases. V shed 8 bases and J shed 0 bases, with 10 bases lying between them. Germline CDR1 reads LNHDA; CDR2 reads SQIVND (reference sequence). CDR3 length: 14 residues. The CDR3 loop is CASQEGANTGELFF. For the CDR3, the DNA is TGTGCCAGTCAAGAGGGGGCGAACACCGGGGAGCTGTTTTTT. Full variable domain (missing parts from reference TRBV19 and TRBJ2-2): DGGITQSPKYLFRKEGQNVTLSCEQNLNHDAMYWYRQDPGQGLRLIYYSQIVNDFQKGDIAEGYSVSREKKESFPLTVTSAQKNPTAFYLCASQEGANTGELFFGEGSRLTVL.

J is TRBJ1-2 and V is TRBV7-9; TRBD1 is a possible D gene (6 bases). Germline loops: CDR1 SEHNR, CDR2 FQNEAQ (reference sequence). This CDR3 region has 13 residues. Trimming pared 8 bases from V and 1 base from J, leaving 11 bases between. The CDR3 spells CASGQLYNYGYTF. CDR3 nucleotides: TGTGCCAGCGGACAGCTATATAACTATGGCTACACCTTC.

In the case of this clone: Other DNA sequences of this sample code for an identical CDR3. The rearrangement links TRBV6-5 to TRBJ1-1; D possibly corresponds to TRBD1 (5 bases). This CDR3 is built from 14 residues. The germline V gene has CDR1 MNHEY and CDR2 SVGAGI. V was clipped by 0 bases and J by 1 base, with 6 bases between them. The CDR3 is CASSYSGGNTEAFF. In DNA form, the CDR3 reads TGTGCCAGCAGTTACTCGGGGGGGAACACTGAAGCTTTCTTT.